A single sample is the source of the 23 T cell receptor beta chains below, sequenced in a study of T cells after yellow fever vaccination. TCRdb itself ran the 5' RACE reads through MiXCR, one entry per CDR3 protein. The sample contains about 630,000 distinct CDR3 sequences, approximately 13% of which appear only once. Sample: PBMCs, taken on the day of the yellow fever booster vaccination. The receptors were gathered from a man aged 25 to 45 who received the YFV17D yellow fever vaccine.

This clonotype appeared a few times. This chain connects TRBV24-1 to TRBJ2-1, with no clear D. The CDR3 consists of 12 residues. The ends were cut back, 5 bases at V and 4 bases at J, with 5 bases in the middle. Germline V gene lookup returns CDR1 KGHDR and CDR2 SFDVKD. CDR3 bases: TGTGCCACCAGTGCAGGTTACAATGAGCAGTTCTTC. As protein: CATSAGYNEQFF.

This clonotype was counted a few times. The gene calls are TRBV21-1 and TRBJ2-5; no check of the table's D call, TRBD2, against the DNA was made. TRBV21-1 is a pseudogene locus. The CDR3 runs to 16 residues. The CDR3 bases are TGTGCCAGCAGCAAAGTTGGAGTAGCGGTCCAAGAGACCCAGTACTTC. As protein: CASSKVGVAVQETQYF.

The sample holds many counts of this clonotype. The genes are TRBV20-1 and TRBJ2-5; 7 bases align to TRBD1. Germline V CDR1 and CDR2: DFQATT, SNEGSKA (reference sequence). This CDR3 comprises 15 residues. Unmatched junction bases numbered 7, after V lost 0 bases and J lost 3 bases. DNA of the CDR3: TGCAGTGCTAGAGATCCCCGACAGGGAAAAGAGACCCAGTACTTC. This encodes CSARDPRQGKETQYF.

V usage is TRBV6-5 and J usage is TRBJ2-5; TRBD2 might be the D (7 bases). V lost 2 bases and J 1 base, leaving 8 bases between the germline ends. Germline-derived CDR1 and CDR2 are MNHEY and SVGAGI. The CDR3 contains 14 residues. As DNA, the CDR3 is TGTGCCAGCAGTTACGGGGGGGCCCAAGAGACCCAGTACTTC. This sequence encodes CASSYGGAQETQYF.

V and J are TRBV30 and TRBJ2-7; D assignment may be TRBD1 or TRBD2 (5 bases each). The germline gives CDR1 GTSNPN, CDR2 SVGIG (reference sequence). CDR3 length: 17 residues. V shed 7 bases and J shed 3 bases, with 28 bases lying between them. The CDR3 region has the DNA TGTGCCTCCCTTCCCCTAGGCCGGGACGGGCGAGTCTACGAGCAGTACTTC. Amino acid sequence: CASLPLGRDGRVYEQYF.

In this sample, this clonotype turned up a few times. This rearrangement joins TRBV6-1 to TRBJ2-7; D possibly matches TRBD1 or TRBD2 (6 bases each). The CDR3 runs to 16 residues. Germline CDR1 is MNHNS and CDR2 is SASEGT. V lost 5 bases, J lost 7 bases, and 24 bases lay in between. The CDR3 DNA follows: TGTGCCAGCAGTCCCCGTCCAACCCAGACTAGGGGGGAGCAGTACTTC. Its protein is CASSPRPTQTRGEQYF.

This clonotype was observed a handful of times. V usage is TRBV7-6 and J usage is TRBJ2-5, with D possibly TRBD2 on 6 matching bases. The CDR3 loop spans 13 amino acids. Germline V gives CDR1 SGHVS, CDR2 FNYEAQ. V was trimmed by 3 bases and J by 5 bases, leaving 10 bases between them. This CDR3 is CASSLALAETQYF. The CDR3 coding sequence is TGTGCCAGCAGCTTGGCTCTAGCGGAGACCCAGTACTTC.

This clonotype was observed a few times. The V gene is TRBV7-9, the J gene TRBJ1-3; D gene ambiguous. Germline V lookup: CDR1 SEHNR, CDR2 FQNEAQ (reference sequence). The CDR3 length is 14 residues. Trimming left V 1 base short and J 2 bases short, with 6 bases between. As DNA, the CDR3 is TGTGCCAGCAGCTTAGGGGGAGCTGGAAACACCATATATTTT. Translation: CASSLGGAGNTIYF.

V and J are TRBV7-8 and TRBJ2-5; no clear D gene. V gave up 5 bases and J gave up 4 bases, with 11 bases separating them. CDR1 and CDR2 (germline): SGHVS, FQNEAQ. The CDR3 is made up of 13 amino acids. The CDR3 sequence: CASSPRMRETQYF. In nucleotides, the CDR3 is TGTGCCAGCAGCCCCCGAATGCGAGAGACCCAGTACTTC. Complete variable domain (other parts from reference TRBV7-8 and TRBJ2-5): GAGVSQSPRYKVAKRGQDVALRCDPISGHVSLFWYQQALGQGPEFLTYFQNEAQLDKSGLPSDRFFAERPEGSVSTLKIQRTQQEDSAVYLCASSPRMRETQYFGPGTRLLVL.

This clonotype was detected a few times. The J gene is TRBJ1-3, the V gene TRBV9; perhaps TRBD1 as D (5 bases). The CDR3 runs to 16 residues. Deletions cut 5 bases from V and 0 bases from J, with 15 bases between. CDR1 and CDR2 from the germline V gene are SGDLS and YYNGEE. CDR3 nucleotides: TGTGCCAGCAGTCGGGGGGAACAAAGCTCTGGAAACACCATATATTTT. This translates into CASSRGEQSSGNTIYF.

The J gene is TRBJ2-3, the V gene TRBV12-3 or TRBV12-4; tentative D call: TRBD2 (6 bases). V lost 3 bases to trimming and J lost 4 bases, with 14 bases between them. The CDR3 loop spans 15 amino acids. The DNA of the CDR3 is TGTGCCAGCAGTTTGAGCGGGCCCGCCGCAGATACGCAGTATTTT. This sequence encodes CASSLSGPAADTQYF.

V is TRBV9 and J is TRBJ2-5; TRBD2 might be the D (6 bases). There are 14 residues in the CDR3. Germline assignment: CDR1 SGDLS and CDR2 YYNGEE. V was trimmed by 3 bases and J by 5 bases, leaving 14 bases between them. Here the CDR3 DNA reads TGTGCCAGCAGCGGGGGACTCTCTAGTGAGACCCAGTACTTC. Protein sequence: CASSGGLSSETQYF.

This clonotype has a handful of counts. The V gene is TRBV20-1, the J gene TRBJ2-3; D unclear. This CDR3 region has 16 residues. Germline V gene sequence: CDR1 DFQATT, CDR2 SNEGSKA (reference sequence). The V end was cut by 4 bases, the J end by 6 bases, with 23 bases between. The CDR3 nucleotides read TGCAGTGCTACCGCAGGCTACTTAAGCCAAGGGGATACGCAGTATTTT. This codes for CSATAGYLSQGDTQYF.

The J gene is TRBJ2-2, the V gene TRBV7-2, with D uncertain. The CDR3 covers 15 residues. V was shortened by 5 bases and J by 7 bases, with 17 bases between the two germline ends. The V gene's germline CDR1 is SGHTA and CDR2 FQGNSA. The CDR3 nucleotides are TGTGCCAGCAGCACAATCCCCACAACCGGCGGGGAGCTGTTTTTT. The encoded protein is CASSTIPTTGGELFF.

Only a few counts were recorded for this clonotype. V and J are TRBV27 and TRBJ1-5; 8 bases are a match to TRBD1. Trimming removed 6 bases from V and 3 bases from J; junction bases left unmatched: 13. CDR1 and CDR2 (germline): MNHEY, SMNVEV (reference sequence). The CDR3 spans 17 residues. CDR3 sequence: CASSTAGQGFFNQPQHF. The DNA of the CDR3 is TGTGCCAGCAGCACGGCAGGACAGGGCTTTTTCAATCAGCCCCAGCATTTT.

The chain couples TRBV5-1 to TRBJ1-2; D is ambiguous. This CDR3 comprises 15 residues. V was shortened by 0 bases and J by 1 base, with 10 bases between the two germline ends. The germline CDR1 and CDR2 sequences are SGHRS and YFSETQ. CDR3 loop: CASSLGGSLNYGYTF. Written as DNA, the CDR3 is TGCGCCAGCAGCTTGGGAGGAAGTCTTAACTATGGCTACACCTTC.

This clonotype has just a few counts. This chain uses TRBV20-1 with TRBJ2-7; the match to TRBD2 covers 8 bases. The CDR3 consists of 12 residues. Unmatched junction bases numbered 3, after V lost 3 bases and J lost 5 bases. CDR1 DFQATT and CDR2 SNEGSKA come from the germline V gene (reference sequence). CDR3 region: CSASGRVHEQYF. The CDR3 nucleotides read TGCAGTGCTAGCGGGAGGGTCCACGAGCAGTACTTC.

The rearrangement uses TRBV5-1 and TRBJ2-3; D may be TRBD1 (6 bases). V gave up 4 bases and J gave up 3 bases, with 21 bases separating them. Germline CDR1 reads SGHRS; CDR2 reads YFSETQ. This CDR3 spans 17 amino acids. CDR3 DNA: TGCGCCAGCAGCCCTAACACTGGACAGTTAGGAACAGATACGCAGTATTTT. Its protein product is CASSPNTGQLGTDTQYF.

This clonotype was counted only a few times. The chain is built from TRBV7-9 and TRBJ2-3, with D maybe TRBD2 (6 bases). Between the trimmed V and J ends, which lost 6 bases and 2 bases, there was a span of 15 bases. This CDR3 contains 15 residues. Germline V CDR1 and CDR2: SEHNR, FQNEAQ (reference sequence). The DNA for the CDR3 is TGTGCCAGCAGTCCTCGGGAGCACCCCACAGATACGCAGTATTTT. Translation: CASSPREHPTDTQYF.

This clonotype was counted between two and nine times. This chain links TRBV12-3 or TRBV12-4 with TRBJ1-3; maybe TRBD1 (5 bases). The CDR3 has 16 residues. Trimming took off 7 bases at V and 0 bases at J, with 16 bases between the two ends. The CDR3 nucleotides read TGTGCCAGCATCCTTAGGGGTACTCCCTCTGGAAACACCATATATTTT. Protein product: CASILRGTPSGNTIYF.

The sample holds a few counts of this clonotype. The chain recombines TRBV21-1 with TRBJ2-5; the table names TRBD2, a call not compared with the DNA. TRBV21-1 is classified as a pseudogene. This CDR3 spans 15 amino acids. This chain's CDR3 is CASSKLAGIKETQYF. The DNA of the CDR3 is TGTGCCAGCAGCAAACTAGCGGGGATAAAAGAGACCCAGTACTTC.

In its sample, this clonotype was seen many times. The chain is built from TRBV7-2 and TRBJ2-1; D is uncertain. CDR1 is SGHTA, CDR2 FQGNSA, per germline. The CDR3 runs to 12 residues. Deletions cut 3 bases from V and 0 bases from J, with 0 bases between. CDR3 DNA: TGTGCCAGCAGCTTCTCCTACAATGAGCAGTTCTTC. Amino acids: CASSFSYNEQFF.

The V gene is TRBV30, the J gene TRBJ2-1; D call uncertain. The CDR3 sequence is 12 residues long. V was shortened by 3 bases and J by 8 bases, with 11 bases between the two germline ends. Germline V gene lookup returns CDR1 GTSNPN and CDR2 SVGIG (reference sequence). Written as DNA, the CDR3 is TGTGCCTGGAGCGATAACGGGTATGAGCAGTTCTTC. The encoded protein is CAWSDNGYEQFF.